The 4 T cell receptor beta chains in this list originate from one sample, sequenced in a study of Ad26.COV2.S vaccination and SARS-CoV-2 variants. Sequencing was performed with immunoSEQ multiplex PCR; in TCRdb, only in-frame clones are kept and a portion is missing. The sample carries 350,000 to 400,000 clones, 70% to 90% recorded once. As for treatment: 15 to 20 received Ad26.COV2.S at low or high dose, single or two shots; roughly five received placebo; per-sample allocation not given. The investigators took samples on day 63 after the first vaccine or placebo injection. The starting material was peripheral blood, obtained in a trial of Ad26.COV2.S vaccine versus placebo. These receptors were collected from a person between 18 and 60 years old who received the Ad26.COV2.S COVID-19 vaccine or a placebo.

On this clone: Other DNA sequences in this sample translate to the same CDR3. CDR3 sequence reads: CASSYSRGPYEQYF. The CDR3 DNA follows: TGTGCCAGCAGTTATTCCCGGGGTCCCTACGAGCAGTACTTC. The chain employs TRBV6-5 and TRBJ2-7; D is perhaps TRBD2 (5 bases). This CDR3 spans 14 amino acids. Trimming left V 3 bases short and J 2 bases short, with 11 bases between. Germline lookup yields CDR1 MNHEY and CDR2 SVGAGI.

The V gene is TRBV18, the J gene TRBJ2-7; no reliable D call. The CDR3 has 15 residues. The V end was cut by 5 bases, the J end by 0 bases, with 14 bases between. Germline V CDR1 and CDR2: KGHSH, LQKENI. CDR3 DNA: TGTGCCAGCTCAATCGGCTCAACAGCCTCCTACGAGCAGTACTTC. It codes for CASSIGSTASYEQYF.

The V and J genes are TRBV19 and TRBJ2-3; the D is unclear. V was trimmed by 4 bases and J by 2 bases, leaving 10 bases between them. CDR3 length equals 14 residues. CDR1 and CDR2 from the germline V gene are LNHDA and SQIVND (reference sequence). The CDR3 region is CASSTLLYTDTQYF. CDR3 bases: TGTGCCAGTAGTACCTTACTTTACACAGATACGCAGTATTTT.

The chain employs TRBV2 and TRBJ2-7; no definite D call. The germline V gene encodes CDR1 SNHLY and CDR2 FYNNEI. The CDR3 totals 14 residues. V lost 5 bases and J 0 bases, leaving 11 bases between the germline ends. As DNA, the CDR3 is TGTGCCAGCAGTAAAGACCTCAGCTCCTACGAGCAGTACTTC. The encoded protein is CASSKDLSSYEQYF.